These 15 T cell receptor beta chains share one sample of origin, sequenced in a study of CD8 T cells in ankylosing spondylitis (dated 2017 in TCRdb). General conclusions and limits of the study: A TCR beta motif made up of several highly homologous amino acid variants appeared to be characteristic of blood from ankylosing spondylitis patients.

These receptors lack a known antigen. The library relied on 5' RACE. The sample was run on an Illumina HiSeq 2500. The raw public data were reprocessed by TCRdb itself: fastp quality trimming at Q25, MiXCR clonotype calling, in-frame beta chains only. Rows merge per CDR3 protein into single entries with the most common DNA and genes. A total of hundreds of thousands of distinct CDR3 sequences appear in this sample, approximately 26% of them only once. 0.89% of the sample is taken by the ten largest. Sequenced material: blood, either unsorted or a sorted T cell fraction (not recorded which). These receptors were taken from a male donor with ankylosing spondylitis.

V is TRBV5-1 and J is TRBJ1-3, with a weak D call TRBD1 (6 bases). CDR3 size: 16 residues. Germline V gene lookup returns CDR1 SGHRS and CDR2 YFSETQ. Trimming left V 2 bases short and J 0 bases short, with 12 bases between. The CDR3 is CASSLYQGFSGNTIYF. CDR3 DNA sequence: TGCGCCAGCAGCTTATACCAGGGGTTCTCTGGAAACACCATATATTTT. The full variable domain, with the rest looked up from reference TRBV5-1 and TRBJ1-3, is KAGVTQTPRYLIKTRGQQVTLSCSPISGHRSVSWYQQTPGQGLQFLFEYFSETQRNKGNFPGRFSGRQFSNSRSEMNVSTLELGDSALYLCASSLYQGFSGNTIYFGEGSWLTVV.

This clonotype occurred a few times. This sequence joins TRBV29-1 and TRBJ2-2; 8 bases line up with TRBD2. Germline V CDR1 and CDR2: SQVTM, ANQGSEA. The CDR3 is 15 residues long. V lost 0 bases to trimming and J lost 5 bases; unmatched junction nucleotides: 5. Here the CDR3 DNA reads TGCAGCGTTGAAGATTCGAGCGGGAGAACCGGGGAGCTGTTTTTT. Its translation: CSVEDSSGRTGELFF.

In this sample, this clonotype turned up a few times. CDR3 sequence (DNA): TGTGCCAGCAGTGAGGTACAGGGTCGCGAGCAGTACGTC. It encodes CASSEVQGREQYV. The chain links TRBV6-1 to TRBJ2-7, with a tentative D call TRBD1 (6 bases). Germline CDR1 and CDR2: MNHNS and SASEGT. The V and J ends lost 3 bases and 6 bases respectively, with 12 bases between them. The CDR3 has 13 residues.

The chain carries TRBV27 and TRBJ1-5, with 12 positions matching TRBD1. Germline lookup yields CDR1 MNHEY and CDR2 SMNVEV (reference sequence). With V trimmed by 5 bases and J by 6 bases, 5 bases remained unmatched. This CDR3 contains 15 residues. Here the CDR3 DNA reads TGTGCCAGCAGTACCGGGACAGGGGGCTTTCAGCCCCAGCATTTT. As protein: CASSTGTGGFQPQHF.

This rearrangement joins TRBV2 to TRBJ2-1; the D gene is possibly TRBD2 (6 bases). The germline V gene has CDR1 SNHLY and CDR2 FYNNEI. The germline V and J ends were trimmed by 7 bases and 4 bases, with 11 bases remaining between them. The CDR3 is made up of 13 amino acids. CDR3 protein: CASISGRYNEQFF. The CDR3 bases are TGTGCCAGCATCTCAGGGAGGTACAATGAGCAGTTCTTC.

There are a few counts of this clonotype. The chain carries TRBV4-2 and TRBJ1-2, with 8 bases that match TRBD1. This CDR3 has 15 residues. The germline V gene encodes CDR1 LGHNA and CDR2 YNFKEQ. With 4 bases clipped from V and 8 bases from J, the junction kept 12 bases outside the gene matches. CDR3 in amino acids: CASSPGQGVPKGYTF. The CDR3 DNA sequence: TGTGCCAGCAGCCCCGGACAGGGAGTCCCGAAGGGCTACACCTTC.

This clonotype appeared a few times. The V and J genes are TRBV24-1 and TRBJ2-1; 7 nucleotides agree with TRBD2. Trimming removed 3 bases from V and 3 bases from J; junction bases left unmatched: 10. Germline values: CDR1 KGHDR, CDR2 SFDVKD. CDR3 length: 17 amino acids. CDR3 bases: TGTGCCACCAGTGATCCCGGGACTACCTGGAACTACAATGAGCAGTTCTTC. Translated: CATSDPGTTWNYNEQFF.

This clonotype was detected only a few times. The rearrangement joins TRBV5-1 to TRBJ2-5, with 7 bases fitting TRBD2. V lost 0 bases to trimming and J lost 5 bases; unmatched junction nucleotides: 10. Looked up from germline, CDR1 is SGHRS and CDR2 is YFSETQ. The CDR3 totals 16 residues. The CDR3 coding sequence is TGCGCCAGCAGCTTGGCCGGGACTAACGGTCGGGAGACCCAGTACTTC. Protein product: CASSLAGTNGRETQYF. The entire variable domain, with the rest obtained from reference TRBV5-1 and TRBJ2-5, is as follows: KAGVTQTPRYLIKTRGQQVTLSCSPISGHRSVSWYQQTPGQGLQFLFEYFSETQRNKGNFPGRFSGRQFSNSRSEMNVSTLELGDSALYLCASSLAGTNGRETQYFGPGTRLLVL.

The chain joins TRBV3-1 to TRBJ2-1; 11 positions agree with TRBD1. The CDR3 is 15 residues long. Trimming cost V 1 base and J 10 bases; bases outside gene matches: 6. The V gene's germline CDR1 is LGHDT and CDR2 YNNKEL (reference sequence). In DNA, the CDR3 is TGTGCCAGCAGCCAAGGGACAGGGGGCTCTTTCGAGCAGTTCTTC. Encoded protein: CASSQGTGGSFEQFF.

This clonotype appeared a few times. V and J are TRBV5-1 and TRBJ1-3; no clear D. This CDR3 is built from 14 residues. Trimming left V 5 bases short and J 0 bases short, with 9 bases between. CDR1 and CDR2 (germline): SGHRS, YFSETQ. The chain's CDR3 is CASRWELSGNTIYF. The CDR3 nucleotides are TGCGCCAGCAGATGGGAACTCTCTGGAAACACCATATATTTT.

This clonotype was picked up a small number of times. This chain joins TRBV6-1 and TRBJ2-1; D is tentatively TRBD1 or TRBD2 (7 bases each). This CDR3 has 17 residues. Germline V CDR1 and CDR2: MNHNS, SASEGT. Trimming pared 6 bases from V and 6 bases from J, leaving 24 bases between. The CDR3 nucleotides read TGTGCCAGCAGCCGAAGGGGATCCAGGGGGGGACCCAATGAGCAGTTCTTC. It encodes CASSRRGSRGGPNEQFF.

This clonotype was counted many times. The V and J genes are TRBV5-1 and TRBJ2-1; 9 positions agree with TRBD1. V trimming: 0 bases; J trimming: 6 bases; junction bases outside the gene matches: 7. Germline lookup yields CDR1 SGHRS and CDR2 YFSETQ. The CDR3 loop spans 16 amino acids. In nucleotides, the CDR3 is TGCGCCAGCAGCTTGGCTCCGGGACAGGGCCTCAATGAGCAGTTCTTC. This codes for CASSLAPGQGLNEQFF. Full variable domain (missing parts from reference TRBV5-1 and TRBJ2-1): KAGVTQTPRYLIKTRGQQVTLSCSPISGHRSVSWYQQTPGQGLQFLFEYFSETQRNKGNFPGRFSGRQFSNSRSEMNVSTLELGDSALYLCASSLAPGQGLNEQFFGPGTRLTVL.

J is TRBJ1-1 and V is TRBV19; D is ambiguous. The CDR3 loop spans 16 amino acids. CDR1 and CDR2 (germline): LNHDA, SQIVND (reference sequence). The V end lost 3 bases, the J end lost 3 bases, and 17 bases lay between the germline ends. The CDR3 loop is CASSIPYRARYTEAFF. The CDR3 nucleotides read TGTGCCAGTAGTATCCCCTACCGGGCCCGTTACACTGAAGCTTTCTTT.

This chain connects TRBV19 to TRBJ2-5; D could derive from TRBD1 or TRBD2 (6 bases each). The CDR3 totals 16 residues. V shed 6 bases and J shed 0 bases, with 17 bases lying between them. Germline V gene sequence: CDR1 LNHDA, CDR2 SQIVND (reference sequence). The CDR3 sequence is CASRMTHREDQETQYF. The CDR3 region has the DNA TGTGCCAGTAGAATGACGCACAGGGAGGACCAAGAGACCCAGTACTTC.

The V gene is TRBV3-1, the J gene TRBJ2-3, with TRBD1 matching 7 bases. Per germline, CDR1 LGHDT and CDR2 YNNKEL (reference sequence). This CDR3 has 15 residues. With V trimmed by 2 bases and J by 2 bases, 4 bases remained unmatched. The CDR3 loop is CASSQPGQITDTQYF. The CDR3 bases are TGTGCCAGCAGCCAACCGGGACAGATCACAGATACGCAGTATTTT.